The text below deals with one TCR beta chain. The study ran its PCR with 60 Vbeta and 13 Jbeta primers. Sequencing used immunoSEQ multiplex PCR; TCRdb keeps in-frame clones, though not all of them. The sample holds roughly 100,000 clones, around 71% seen once. The source of the sample is a study of cytomegalovirus exposure and HLA in healthy donors. V lost 1 base and J 5 bases, leaving 12 bases between the germline ends. This CDR3 contains 16 residues. Per the germline V gene, CDR1 is LNHDA and CDR2 is SQIVND (reference sequence). The chain carries TRBV19 and TRBJ1-6, with D unclear. The TCR comes from a boy between 10 and 17 years old in good health and CMV-seronegative. Sample: PBMCs. The CDR3 region is CASSIGKDFNNSPLHF. For the CDR3, the DNA is TGTGCCAGTAGTATAGGTAAAGACTTTAATAATTCACCCCTCCACTTT.